This passage covers 18 T cell receptor beta chains from one sample sequenced in a study of blood T cell repertoires in COVID-19. TCRdb keeps only in-frame clones here, not all; method: immunoSEQ multiplex PCR. The profile shows about 320,000 clones, around 88% of them singletons. Material: peripheral blood. All receptors come from a woman aged 45-60 years with acute or convalescent COVID-19.

This sequence joins TRBV12-5 and TRBJ1-2; 8 bases map to TRBD1. Germline trimming cut 0 bases from V and 6 bases from J; bases unmatched to any gene: 6. The CDR3 has 15 residues. CDR1 and CDR2 (germline): LGHNT, FRNRAP. The CDR3 bases are TGTGCTAGTGGTTTGGTATTGACAGGGGACCATGGCTACACCTTC. Amino acid sequence: CASGLVLTGDHGYTF.

The chain uses TRBV5-8 and TRBJ2-3; TRBD1 is a possible D gene (6 bases). Germline V gives CDR1 SGHTS, CDR2 YDEGEE. Trimming pared 0 bases from V and 0 bases from J, leaving 14 bases between. The CDR3 sequence is 17 residues long. The CDR3: CASSLGTDATSTDTQYF. DNA of the CDR3: TGTGCCAGCAGCTTGGGGACAGATGCGACTAGCACAGATACGCAGTATTTT. Full variable domain (missing parts from reference TRBV5-8 and TRBJ2-3): EAGVTQSPTHLIKTRGQQATLRCSPISGHTSVYWYQQALGLGLQFLLWYDEGEERNRGNFPPRFSGRQFPNYSSELNVNALELEDSALYLCASSLGTDATSTDTQYFGPGTRLTVL.

This clone was found once. Other DNA sequences from this sample encode an identical CDR3 as well. The V and J genes are TRBV2 and TRBJ2-2; 12 bases line up with TRBD1. Per the germline V gene, CDR1 is SNHLY and CDR2 is FYNNEI. CDR3 length: 15 residues. The V and J ends lost 6 bases and 2 bases, in that order; junction bases with no gene match: 1. This CDR3 is CASRGQGANTGELFF. CDR3 sequence (DNA): TGTGCCAGCAGGGGACAGGGGGCTAACACCGGGGAGCTGTTTTTT.

V usage is TRBV29-1 and J usage is TRBJ2-7; possibly TRBD1 for D (6 bases). The V gene lost 3 bases and the J gene lost 6 bases, with 15 bases spanning the gap. Germline V gene lookup returns CDR1 SQVTM and CDR2 ANQGSEA. CDR3 length: 13 residues. This CDR3 reads CSVDKGGGGEQYF. The DNA for the CDR3 is TGCAGCGTTGATAAAGGTGGGGGCGGCGAGCAGTACTTC.

The V and J genes are TRBV29-1 and TRBJ2-1; D is perhaps TRBD2 (6 bases). Germline CDR1 reads SQVTM; CDR2 reads ANQGSEA. The V end was cut by 5 bases, the J end by 10 bases, with 12 bases between. The CDR3 runs 11 residues. DNA of the CDR3: TGCAGCGTTCAACGACTAGAAGAGCAGTTCTTC. It is translated as CSVQRLEEQFF.

This clone was seen a handful of times. The gene calls are TRBV9 and TRBJ1-2, with D possibly TRBD1 on 6 matching bases. Germline-derived CDR1 and CDR2 are SGDLS and YYNGEE. Trimming left V 0 bases short and J 4 bases short, with 16 bases between. The CDR3 is made up of 16 amino acids. CDR3 sequence reads: CASSVAQGYLSYGYTF. CDR3 DNA: TGTGCCAGCAGCGTAGCACAGGGCTATCTTAGCTATGGCTACACCTTC.

The chain recombines TRBV2 with TRBJ1-2, with 8 nucleotides matching TRBD1. Trimming took 2 bases from V and 2 from J; bases not matched to a gene: 4. Germline V gene sequence: CDR1 SNHLY, CDR2 FYNNEI. The CDR3 has 15 residues. The CDR3 reads CASSESRTGNYGYTF. CDR3 in DNA: TGTGCCAGCAGTGAATCCCGGACAGGGAACTATGGCTACACCTTC.

In this sample, this clone turned up a few times. The genes are TRBV7-2 and TRBJ2-2; the match to TRBD1 covers 9 bases. Germline CDR1 reads SGHTA; CDR2 reads FQGNSA. Trimming at V came to 2 bases and at J to 3 bases, leaving 10 bases not matched to a gene. This CDR3 has 18 residues. CDR3 nucleotides: TGTGCCAGCAGCTTATTCGTGACAGGGGGGTCGGACACCGGGGAGCTGTTTTTT. It codes for CASSLFVTGGSDTGELFF.

V and J are TRBV10-3 and TRBJ2-5, with TRBD1 as a possible D gene (6 bases). Trimming cost V 4 bases and J 4 bases, with 10 bases left between them. The germline V gene has CDR1 ENHRY and CDR2 SYGVKD. This CDR3 has 13 amino acids. CDR3 protein: CAISVFRGETQYF. The CDR3 nucleotides are TGTGCCATCAGTGTTTTCAGGGGAGAGACCCAGTACTTC.

V and J are TRBV6-5 and TRBJ2-7; TRBD2 agrees at 8 bases. Losses at the gene ends were 10 bases for V and 7 bases for J; bases not matched to a gene: 18. This CDR3 contains 15 residues. The germline gives CDR1 MNHEY, CDR2 SVGAGI. CDR3 amino acids: CATKRGTGSMGEQYV. For the CDR3, the DNA is TGTGCCACTAAGCGGGGGACTGGATCAATGGGGGAGCAGTACGTC.

The rearrangement joins TRBV3-1 (or the pseudogene TRBV3-2) to TRBJ1-3; D unclear. The CDR3 is 15 residues long. V lost 1 base and J 1 base, leaving 8 bases between the germline ends. Germline V gives CDR1 LGHDT, CDR2 YNNKEL (reference sequence). Here the CDR3 DNA reads TGTGCCAGCAGCCAAGGTCCGGGGTCTGGAAACACCATATATTTT. This codes for CASSQGPGSGNTIYF.

This clone was counted a few times. This sequence joins TRBV7-2 and TRBJ2-2, with D unclear. From germline, CDR1 is SGHTA and CDR2 FQGNSA. The CDR3 runs 14 residues. V shed 0 bases and J shed 0 bases, with 2 bases lying between them. CDR3 sequence reads: CASSLASNTGELFF. CDR3 DNA: TGTGCCAGCAGCTTAGCCTCGAACACCGGGGAGCTGTTTTTT.

V usage is TRBV6-6 and J usage is TRBJ2-7; D remains ambiguous. This CDR3 comprises 12 residues. From germline, CDR1 is MNHNY and CDR2 SVGAGI (reference sequence). The V end was cut by 4 bases, the J end by 7 bases, with 11 bases between. The CDR3 coding sequence is TGTGCCAGCAGTTTTAGCCCGGCAGAGCAGTACGTC. Its protein product is CASSFSPAEQYV.

V usage is TRBV7-9 and J usage is TRBJ2-1; maybe TRBD2 (6 bases). This CDR3 contains 13 residues. Germline CDR1 is SEHNR and CDR2 is FQNEAQ (reference sequence). With 5 bases removed from V and 2 bases from J, the gap between germline ends came to 7 bases. CDR3 in DNA: TGTGCCAGCAGCGGGGGGACCTACAATGAGCAGTTCTTC. Its translation is CASSGGTYNEQFF.

The rearrangement uses TRBV5-5 and TRBJ2-7; tentative D call: TRBD2 (6 bases). Germline V gene data show CDR1 as SGHKS and CDR2 as YYEKEE (reference sequence). The length of the CDR3 is 13 residues. V dropped 3 bases and J dropped 2 bases, with 9 bases sitting between them. The CDR3: CASSYGGTYEQYV. Here the CDR3 DNA reads TGTGCCAGCAGCTACGGGGGTACCTACGAGCAGTACGTC.

The chain carries TRBV6-5 and TRBJ2-5; D is unresolved. Trimming shortened V by 0 bases and J by 2 bases, and 10 bases separated the two germline ends. CDR1 and CDR2 (germline): MNHEY, SVGAGI. The CDR3 loop spans 15 amino acids. This CDR3 is CASSYSAAGQETQYF. The DNA of the CDR3 is TGTGCCAGCAGTTACTCGGCCGCCGGGCAAGAGACCCAGTACTTC.

About this clone itself: The same CDR3 arises from other DNA sequences in this sample as well. V and J are TRBV2 and TRBJ1-1; 7 bases are shared with TRBD1. V trimming: 6 bases; J trimming: 0 bases; junction bases outside the gene matches: 1. CDR3 length equals 13 residues. Germline CDR1 is SNHLY and CDR2 is FYNNEI. The CDR3 DNA reads TGTGCCAGCAGGACAGGGTTGAACACTGAAGCTTTCTTT. Its protein product is CASRTGLNTEAFF.

The chain carries TRBV5-1 and TRBJ1-6; unclear D gene. V lost 0 bases to trimming and J lost 0 bases, with 7 bases between them. The CDR3 consists of 16 residues. The germline V gene encodes CDR1 SGHRS and CDR2 YFSETQ. CDR3 residues: CASSLAGSSYNSPLHF. The CDR3 DNA follows: TGCGCCAGCAGCTTGGCGGGGAGCTCCTATAATTCACCCCTCCACTTT. The variable domain in full, with the rest retrieved from reference TRBV5-1 and TRBJ1-6, is KAGVTQTPRYLIKTRGQQVTLSCSPISGHRSVSWYQQTPGQGLQFLFEYFSETQRNKGNFPGRFSGRQFSNSRSEMNVSTLELGDSALYLCASSLAGSSYNSPLHFGNGTRLTVT.